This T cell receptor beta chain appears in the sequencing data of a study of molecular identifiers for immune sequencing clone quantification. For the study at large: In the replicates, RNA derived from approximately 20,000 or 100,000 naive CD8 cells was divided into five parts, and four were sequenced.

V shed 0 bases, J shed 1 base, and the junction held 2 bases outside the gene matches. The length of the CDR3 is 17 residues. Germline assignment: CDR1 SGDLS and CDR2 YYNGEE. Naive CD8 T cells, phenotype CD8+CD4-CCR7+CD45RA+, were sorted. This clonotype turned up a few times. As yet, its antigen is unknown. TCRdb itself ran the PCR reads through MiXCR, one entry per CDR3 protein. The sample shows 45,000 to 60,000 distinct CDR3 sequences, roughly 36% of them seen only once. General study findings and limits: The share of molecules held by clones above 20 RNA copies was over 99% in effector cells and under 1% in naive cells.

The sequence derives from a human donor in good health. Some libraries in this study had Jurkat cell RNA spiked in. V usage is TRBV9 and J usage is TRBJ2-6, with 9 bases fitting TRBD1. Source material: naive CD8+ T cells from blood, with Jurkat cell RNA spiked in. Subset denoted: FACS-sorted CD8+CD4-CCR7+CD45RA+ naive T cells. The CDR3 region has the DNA TGTGCCAGCAGCGTAGGGGGACAGGGTTCTGGGGCCAACGTCCTGACTTTC. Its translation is CASSVGGQGSGANVLTF.